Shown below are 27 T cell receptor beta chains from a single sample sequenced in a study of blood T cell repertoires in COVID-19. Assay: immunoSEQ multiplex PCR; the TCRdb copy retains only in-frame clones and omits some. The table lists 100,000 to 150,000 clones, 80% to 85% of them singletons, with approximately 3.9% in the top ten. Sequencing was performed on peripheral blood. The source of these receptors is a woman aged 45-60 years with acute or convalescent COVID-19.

This chain's CDR3 is CASSQGTGGYEQYF. CDR3 DNA sequence: TGCGCCAGCAGCCAAGGGACAGGGGGCTACGAGCAGTACTTC. This chain uses TRBV5-1 with TRBJ2-7; 11 bases match TRBD1. The CDR3 runs to 14 residues. The germline V gene encodes CDR1 SGHRS and CDR2 YFSETQ. V was pared by 4 bases and J by 3 bases, with 3 bases of the junction left unmatched.

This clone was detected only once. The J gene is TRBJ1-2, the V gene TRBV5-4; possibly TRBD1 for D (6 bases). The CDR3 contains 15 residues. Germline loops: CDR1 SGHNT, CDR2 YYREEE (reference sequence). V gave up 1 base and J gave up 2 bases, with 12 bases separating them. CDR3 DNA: TGTGCCAGCAGCTTGACAGGGTGGAAGAACTATGGCTACACCTTC. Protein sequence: CASSLTGWKNYGYTF.

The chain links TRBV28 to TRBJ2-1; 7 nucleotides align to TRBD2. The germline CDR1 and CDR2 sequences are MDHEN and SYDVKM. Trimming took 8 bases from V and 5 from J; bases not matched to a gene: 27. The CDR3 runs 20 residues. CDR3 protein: CASPPLRPTMNRLADNEQFF. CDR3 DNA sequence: TGTGCCAGCCCCCCTTTACGACCCACCATGAACCGGCTAGCGGACAATGAGCAGTTCTTC.

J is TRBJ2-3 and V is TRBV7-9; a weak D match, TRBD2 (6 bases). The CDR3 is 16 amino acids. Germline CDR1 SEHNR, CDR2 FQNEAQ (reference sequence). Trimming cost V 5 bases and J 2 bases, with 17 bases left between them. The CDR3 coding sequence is TGTGCCAGCAGCCTTGGGACTGCAATTTCCACAGATACGCAGTATTTT. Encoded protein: CASSLGTAISTDTQYF.

The CDR3 coding sequence is TGTGCCAGCAGTTACTCGATAGGGGGGAACACTGAAGCTTTCTTT. Its translation: CASSYSIGGNTEAFF. This chain joins TRBV6-5 and TRBJ1-1; possibly TRBD1 for D (6 bases). CDR3 length: 15 residues. Germline V gene data show CDR1 as MNHEY and CDR2 as SVGAGI. V was pared by 0 bases and J by 1 base, with 9 bases between.

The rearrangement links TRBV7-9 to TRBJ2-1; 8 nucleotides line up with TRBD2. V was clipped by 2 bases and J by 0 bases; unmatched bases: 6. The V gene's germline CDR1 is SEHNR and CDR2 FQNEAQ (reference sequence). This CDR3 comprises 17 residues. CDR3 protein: CASSLLGGGYSYNEQFF. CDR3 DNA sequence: TGTGCCAGCAGCTTACTTGGCGGGGGGTACTCCTACAATGAGCAGTTCTTC.

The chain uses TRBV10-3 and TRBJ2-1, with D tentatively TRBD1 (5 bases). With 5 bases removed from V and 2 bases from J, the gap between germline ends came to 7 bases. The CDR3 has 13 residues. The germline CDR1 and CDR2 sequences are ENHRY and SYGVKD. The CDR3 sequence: CAISSGTYNEQFF. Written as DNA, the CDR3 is TGTGCCATCAGTTCAGGGACCTACAATGAGCAGTTCTTC.

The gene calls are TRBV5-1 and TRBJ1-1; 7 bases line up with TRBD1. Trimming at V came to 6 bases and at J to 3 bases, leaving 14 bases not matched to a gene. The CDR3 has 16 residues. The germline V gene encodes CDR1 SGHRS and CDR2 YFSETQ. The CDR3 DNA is TGCGCCAGCACCCCTAGACAGGGTGGGGCGGACACTGAAGCTTTCTTT. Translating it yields CASTPRQGGADTEAFF.

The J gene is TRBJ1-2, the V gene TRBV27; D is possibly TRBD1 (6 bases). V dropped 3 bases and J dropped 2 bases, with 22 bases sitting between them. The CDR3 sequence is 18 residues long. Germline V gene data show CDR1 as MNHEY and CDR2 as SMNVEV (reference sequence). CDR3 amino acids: CASSLIPPGEGTNYGYTF. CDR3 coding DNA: TGTGCCAGCAGTTTGATCCCCCCAGGGGAGGGAACGAACTATGGCTACACCTTC.

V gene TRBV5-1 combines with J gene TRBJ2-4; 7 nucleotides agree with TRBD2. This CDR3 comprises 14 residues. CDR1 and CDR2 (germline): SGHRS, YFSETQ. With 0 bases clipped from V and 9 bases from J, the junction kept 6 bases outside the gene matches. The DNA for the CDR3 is TGCGCCAGCAGCTTGGATCCCAGGGAGGGCATTCAGTACTTC. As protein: CASSLDPREGIQYF.

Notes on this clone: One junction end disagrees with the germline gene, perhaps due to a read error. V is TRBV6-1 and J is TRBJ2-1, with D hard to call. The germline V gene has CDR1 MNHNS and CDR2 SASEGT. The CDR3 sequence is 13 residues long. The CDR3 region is CASSEASFNEQFF. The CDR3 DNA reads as TGTGCCAGCAGTGAAGCCTCCTTCAATGAGCAGTTCTTC.

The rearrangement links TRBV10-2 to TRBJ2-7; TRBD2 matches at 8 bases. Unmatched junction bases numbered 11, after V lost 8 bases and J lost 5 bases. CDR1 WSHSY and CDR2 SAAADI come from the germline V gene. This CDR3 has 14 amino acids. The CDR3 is CASAAGVAVHEQYF. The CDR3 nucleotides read TGCGCCAGCGCAGCGGGGGTGGCTGTCCACGAGCAGTACTTC.

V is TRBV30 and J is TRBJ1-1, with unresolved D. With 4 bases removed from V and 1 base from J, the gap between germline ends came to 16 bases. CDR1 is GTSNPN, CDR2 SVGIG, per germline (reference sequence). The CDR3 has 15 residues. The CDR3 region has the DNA TGTGCCTGGAATATCCCTAGGCAGTCGAACACTGAAGCTTTCTTT. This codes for CAWNIPRQSNTEAFF.

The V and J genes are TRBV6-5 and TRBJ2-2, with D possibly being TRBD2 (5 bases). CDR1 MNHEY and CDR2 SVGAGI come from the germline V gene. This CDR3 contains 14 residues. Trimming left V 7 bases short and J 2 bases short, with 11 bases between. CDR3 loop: CASKSRGNTGELFF. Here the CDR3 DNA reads TGTGCCAGCAAATCCCGGGGTAACACCGGGGAGCTGTTTTTT.

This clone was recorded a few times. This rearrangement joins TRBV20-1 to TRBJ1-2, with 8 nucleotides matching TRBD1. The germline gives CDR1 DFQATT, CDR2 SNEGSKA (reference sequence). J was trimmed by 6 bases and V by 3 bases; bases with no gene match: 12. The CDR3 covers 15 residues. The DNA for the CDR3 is TGCAGTGCTAGTCTAGCCAGGACAGGGTTCGATGGCTACACCTTC. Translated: CSASLARTGFDGYTF.

Written as DNA, the CDR3 is TGTGCCAGCAGCGTAGCAGGGGACTATGGCTACACCTTC. Translation: CASSVAGDYGYTF. V and J are TRBV9 and TRBJ1-2, with D possibly matching TRBD1 (6 bases). Germline-derived CDR1 and CDR2 are SGDLS and YYNGEE. V lost 0 bases and J 3 bases, leaving 6 bases between the germline ends. The CDR3 has 13 amino acids.

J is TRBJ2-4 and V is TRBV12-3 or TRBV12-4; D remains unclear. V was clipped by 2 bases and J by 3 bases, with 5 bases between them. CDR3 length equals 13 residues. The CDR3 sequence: CASSLYSKNIQYF. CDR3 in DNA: TGTGCCAGCAGTTTATACAGCAAAAACATTCAGTACTTC.

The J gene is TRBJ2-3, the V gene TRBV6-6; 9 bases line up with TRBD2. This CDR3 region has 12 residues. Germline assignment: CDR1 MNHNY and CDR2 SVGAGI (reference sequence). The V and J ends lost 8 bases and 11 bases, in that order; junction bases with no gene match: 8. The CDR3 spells CASDEREAEQYF. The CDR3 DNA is TGTGCCAGCGACGAGCGGGAGGCCGAGCAGTATTTT.

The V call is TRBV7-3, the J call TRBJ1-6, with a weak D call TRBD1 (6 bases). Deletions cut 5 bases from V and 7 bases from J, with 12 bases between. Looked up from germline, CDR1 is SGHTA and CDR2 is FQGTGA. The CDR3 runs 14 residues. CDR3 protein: CASSPGDPNSPLHF. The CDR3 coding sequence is TGTGCCAGCAGCCCAGGGGACCCCAATTCACCCCTCCACTTT.

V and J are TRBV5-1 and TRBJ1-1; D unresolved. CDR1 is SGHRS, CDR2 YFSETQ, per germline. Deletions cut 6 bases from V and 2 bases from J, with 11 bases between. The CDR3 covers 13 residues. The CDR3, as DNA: TGCGCCAGCATGCACAGCTCAAACACTGAAGCTTTCTTT. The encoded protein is CASMHSSNTEAFF.

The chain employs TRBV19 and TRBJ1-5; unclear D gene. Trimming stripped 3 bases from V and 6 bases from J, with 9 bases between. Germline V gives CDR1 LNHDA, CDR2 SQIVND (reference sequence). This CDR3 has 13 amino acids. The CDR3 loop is CASSIPGFQPQHF. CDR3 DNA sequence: TGTGCCAGTAGTATCCCGGGGTTTCAGCCCCAGCATTTT.

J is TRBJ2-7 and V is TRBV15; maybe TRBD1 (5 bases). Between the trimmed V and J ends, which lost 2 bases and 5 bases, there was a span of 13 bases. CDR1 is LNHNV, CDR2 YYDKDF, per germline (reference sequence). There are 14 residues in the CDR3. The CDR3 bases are TGTGCCACCAGCAGAAGGGGCCTAGGCGACGAGCAGTACTTC. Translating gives CATSRRGLGDEQYF. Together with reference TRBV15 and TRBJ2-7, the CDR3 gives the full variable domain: DAMVIQNPRYQVTQFGKPVTLSCSQTLNHNVMYWYQQKSSQAPKLLFHYYDKDFNNEADTPDNFQSRRPNTSFCFLDIRSPGLGDTAMYLCATSRRGLGDEQYFGPGTRLTVT.

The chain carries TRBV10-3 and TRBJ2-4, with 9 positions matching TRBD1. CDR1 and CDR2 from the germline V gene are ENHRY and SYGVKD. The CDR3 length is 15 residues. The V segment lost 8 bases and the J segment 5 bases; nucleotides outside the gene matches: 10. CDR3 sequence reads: CAIGKDRGVENIQYF. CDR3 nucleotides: TGTGCCATCGGGAAGGACAGGGGAGTTGAAAACATTCAGTACTTC.

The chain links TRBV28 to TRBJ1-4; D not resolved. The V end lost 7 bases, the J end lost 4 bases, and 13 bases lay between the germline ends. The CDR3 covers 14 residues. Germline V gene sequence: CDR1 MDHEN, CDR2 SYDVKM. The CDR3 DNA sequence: TGTGCCAGCACCCGCCCACAGATTAATGAAAAACTGTTTTTT. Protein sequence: CASTRPQINEKLFF.

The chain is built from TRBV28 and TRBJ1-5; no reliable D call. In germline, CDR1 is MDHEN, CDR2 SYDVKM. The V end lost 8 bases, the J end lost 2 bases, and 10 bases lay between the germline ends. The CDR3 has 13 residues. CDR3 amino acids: CASSIPGNQPQHF. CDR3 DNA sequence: TGTGCCAGCTCTATCCCGGGCAATCAGCCCCAGCATTTT.

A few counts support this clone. DNA for the CDR3: TGTGCCAGCAGTAAAGACAGGGACAATTACTATGGCTACACCTTC. It translates to CASSKDRDNYYGYTF. The chain employs TRBV2 and TRBJ1-2; TRBD1 agrees at 7 bases. CDR1 is SNHLY, CDR2 FYNNEI, per germline. The CDR3 consists of 15 residues. V was clipped by 5 bases and J by 3 bases; unmatched bases: 9.

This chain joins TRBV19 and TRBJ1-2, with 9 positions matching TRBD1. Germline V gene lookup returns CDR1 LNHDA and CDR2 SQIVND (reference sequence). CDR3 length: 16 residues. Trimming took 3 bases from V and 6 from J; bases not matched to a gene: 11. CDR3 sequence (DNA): TGTGCCAGTAGTATCACCGGGACAGGGAAATTGAATGGCTACACCTTC. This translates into CASSITGTGKLNGYTF.